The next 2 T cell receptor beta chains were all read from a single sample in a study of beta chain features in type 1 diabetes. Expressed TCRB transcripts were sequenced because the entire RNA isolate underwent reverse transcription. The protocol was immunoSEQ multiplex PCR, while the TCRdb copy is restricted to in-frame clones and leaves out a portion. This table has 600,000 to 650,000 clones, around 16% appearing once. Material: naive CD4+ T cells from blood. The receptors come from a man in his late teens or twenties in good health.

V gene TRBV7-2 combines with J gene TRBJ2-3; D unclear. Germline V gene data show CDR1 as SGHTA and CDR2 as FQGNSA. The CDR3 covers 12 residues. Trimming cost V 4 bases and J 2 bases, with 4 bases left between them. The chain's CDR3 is CASSSNTDTQYF. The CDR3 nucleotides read TGTGCCAGCAGCTCCAACACAGATACGCAGTATTTT.

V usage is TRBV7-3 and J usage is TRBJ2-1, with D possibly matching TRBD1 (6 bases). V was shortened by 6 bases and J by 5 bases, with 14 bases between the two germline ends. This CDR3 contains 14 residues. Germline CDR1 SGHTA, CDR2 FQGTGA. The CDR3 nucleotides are TGTGCCAGCAGTCGTTCAGGGGCTAACAATGAGCAGTTCTTC. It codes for CASSRSGANNEQFF.